The next 32 T cell receptor beta chains were all read from a single sample in a study of molecular identifiers for immune sequencing clone quantification. TCRdb ran MiXCR on the PCR reads and lists one entry per CDR3 protein. This table holds about 630,000 distinct CDR3 sequences, 25% found once. The sample consisted of naive CD8+ T cells from blood, with Jurkat cell RNA spiked in. Described subset: FACS-sorted CD8+CD4-CCR7+CD45RA+ naive T cells. These TCRs come from a human donor in good health. Some libraries in this study had Jurkat cell RNA spiked in.

About this clonotype: This may arise from a read error, as a much more abundant clone is one base away. The chain carries TRBV12-3 or TRBV12-4 and TRBJ2-3, with D perhaps TRBD2 (5 bases). The CDR3 is made up of 12 amino acids. CDR3 DNA sequence: TGTGCCAGCACCTTACTGGGAGATATGCAGTATTTT. Protein: CASTLLGDMQYF.

The chain has TRBV4-1 and TRBJ2-1; 7 nucleotides agree with TRBD1. The ends lost 2 bases at V and 0 bases at J; junction bases unmatched: 13. The CDR3 runs to 19 residues. From germline, CDR1 is MGHRA and CDR2 YSYEKL. The CDR3 is CASSQRPSITGVSYNEQFF. DNA of the CDR3: TGCGCCAGCAGCCAAAGACCCTCAATAACAGGGGTCTCCTACAATGAGCAGTTCTTC.

The chain employs TRBV4-3 and TRBJ2-1; D ambiguous. Germline assignment: CDR1 LGHNA and CDR2 YSLEER. The CDR3 consists of 13 residues. Trimming took 1 base from V and 8 from J, leaving 9 bases between them. CDR3 loop: CASSQVMGDEQFF. The CDR3 DNA reads TGCGCCAGCAGCCAAGTTATGGGCGATGAGCAGTTCTTC.

This clonotype has ten or more counts. Written as DNA, the CDR3 is TGTGCCAGCAGCACCGGACAGGGGGTCCAGCATTTT. Translating it yields CASSTGQGVQHF. This chain links TRBV7-9 with TRBJ1-5, with 10 bases identical to TRBD1. The CDR3 length is 12 residues. CDR1 SEHNR and CDR2 FQNEAQ come from the germline V gene (reference sequence). V lost 5 bases, J lost 12 bases, and 4 bases stayed unmatched.

The sample holds a few counts of this clonotype. V gene TRBV3-1 combines with J gene TRBJ2-7; D is unclear. The germline V gene encodes CDR1 LGHDT and CDR2 YNNKEL (reference sequence). The CDR3 is 15 residues long. V lost 0 bases, J lost 7 bases, and 16 bases lay in between. The CDR3 bases are TGTGCCAGCAGCCAAGAGTTCGGATTGGCTAGGGAGCAGTACTTC. Its protein product is CASSQEFGLAREQYF.

This clonotype was picked up a small number of times. The CDR3 nucleotides are TGTGCCAGCAGCGAGGGACCGAACCAAGAGACCCAGTACTTC. Amino acid sequence: CASSEGPNQETQYF. This chain connects TRBV9 to TRBJ2-5, with D tentatively TRBD1 or TRBD2 (5 bases each). There are 14 residues in the CDR3. Germline CDR1 and CDR2: SGDLS and YYNGEE. V was clipped by 3 bases and J by 0 bases, with 9 bases between them.

The genes are TRBV20-1 and TRBJ2-7; 10 bases are a match to TRBD2. Germline values: CDR1 DFQATT, CDR2 SNEGSKA (reference sequence). The V segment lost 1 base and the J segment 5 bases; nucleotides outside the gene matches: 2. This CDR3 region has 13 residues. The CDR3 reads CSARASGSHEQYF. The CDR3 nucleotides read TGCAGTGCTAGAGCTAGCGGGAGTCACGAGCAGTACTTC.

This clonotype was picked up many times. The chain couples TRBV9 to TRBJ1-2; 7 bases match TRBD1. Germline lookup yields CDR1 SGDLS and CDR2 YYNGEE. The CDR3 length is 20 residues. Germline trimming cut 2 bases from V and 3 bases from J; bases unmatched to any gene: 22. CDR3 nucleotides: TGTGCCAGCAGCGTCGACTCCTACAGGGGACGACCAGCCGGAGACTATGGCTACACCTTC. Translating gives CASSVDSYRGRPAGDYGYTF.

V usage is TRBV6-6 and J usage is TRBJ2-2; 8 bases match TRBD1. V lost 5 bases to trimming and J lost 7 bases; unmatched junction nucleotides: 3. The germline CDR1 and CDR2 sequences are MNHNY and SVGAGI (reference sequence). The CDR3 consists of 13 residues. The CDR3 sequence is CASSPGGIGELFF. Written as DNA, the CDR3 is TGTGCCAGCAGTCCAGGGGGCATCGGGGAGCTGTTTTTT.

The chain recombines TRBV5-4 with TRBJ2-7, with D hard to call. The germline V and J ends were trimmed by 4 bases and 3 bases, with 14 bases remaining between them. The CDR3 consists of 14 residues. CDR1 is SGHNT, CDR2 YYREEE, per germline (reference sequence). The CDR3 coding sequence is TGTGCCAGCAGCCGGTTGGGTCTAGGCTACGAGCAGTACTTC. Amino acid sequence: CASSRLGLGYEQYF.

As to this clonotype: A much bigger clone sits one base away, suggesting this may be a read error. This rearrangement joins TRBV4-1 to TRBJ2-7; D possibly corresponds to TRBD1 (6 bases). This CDR3 has 14 amino acids. Germline CDR1 and CDR2: MGHRA and YSYEKL. In nucleotides, the CDR3 is TGCGTCAGCAGCCAAGGGACATTAGCCTACGAGCAGTACTTC. Translating gives CVSSQGTLAYEQYF.

V usage is TRBV6-2 or TRBV6-3 and J usage is TRBJ2-2; D is uncertain. The CDR3 consists of 11 residues. The germline CDR1 and CDR2 sequences are MNHEY and SVGEGT. The V and J ends lost 6 bases and 6 bases respectively, with 5 bases between them. The CDR3 DNA is TGTGCCAGCAGCAACTCCGGGGAGCTGTTTTTT. Its translation: CASSNSGELFF.

The chain is built from TRBV11-2 and TRBJ2-7; D gene uncertain. V shed 1 base and J shed 2 bases, with 9 bases lying between them. The CDR3 runs 14 residues. The germline V gene encodes CDR1 SGHAT and CDR2 FQNNGV. The CDR3 region is CASSLVKAPYEQYF. In DNA form, the CDR3 reads TGTGCCAGCAGCTTAGTGAAAGCCCCCTACGAGCAGTACTTC.

A remark on this clonotype: A junction boundary mismatches the germline segment, possibly from a read error. The chain joins TRBV30 to TRBJ1-1; D uncertain. The CDR3 is 14 amino acids. The germline gives CDR1 GTSNPN, CDR2 SVGIG (reference sequence). CDR3 in amino acids: CTWRIPGSMTEAFF. CDR3 nucleotides: TGTACCTGGAGAATTCCGGGGTCGATGACAGAAGCTTTCTTT. Supplemented by reference TRBV30 and TRBJ1-1, the full variable domain reads SQTIHQWPATLVQPVGSPLSLECTVEGTSNPNLYWYRQAAGRGLQLLFYSVGIGQISSEVPQNLSASRPQDRQFILSSKKLLLSDSGFYLCTWRIPGSMTEAFFGQGTRLTVV.

This chain joins TRBV20-1 and TRBJ1-2, with D unclear. Germline CDR1 is DFQATT and CDR2 is SNEGSKA (reference sequence). V was clipped by 0 bases and J by 5 bases, with 19 bases between them. This CDR3 comprises 16 residues. Written as DNA, the CDR3 is TGCAGTGCTAGAGATCGTTGGACGAACGAAAGATATGGCTACACCTTC. This sequence encodes CSARDRWTNERYGYTF.

Many counts were recorded for this clonotype. J is TRBJ2-1 and V is TRBV12-5, with 10 positions matching TRBD2. Germline CDR1 is LGHNT and CDR2 is FRNRAP. After removal of 8 bases from V and 10 bases from J, the junction contained 11 bases not matched to a gene. The CDR3 is 14 residues long. The CDR3 sequence: CASTGLAGVREQFF. DNA of the CDR3: TGTGCTAGTACGGGCCTAGCGGGGGTTAGAGAGCAGTTCTTC.

The rearrangement uses TRBV12-3 or TRBV12-4 and TRBJ2-1, with D perhaps matching TRBD1 or TRBD2 (5 bases each). The CDR3 runs 15 residues. The V end was cut by 5 bases, the J end by 7 bases, with 18 bases between. The CDR3 sequence: CASSPGPTPGNEQFF. As DNA, the CDR3 is TGTGCCAGCAGTCCGGGACCGACACCCGGGAATGAGCAGTTCTTC.

As to this clonotype: A much larger clone differs by one base, so this may be a read error. The chain joins TRBV27 to TRBJ2-1, with 9 bases lining up with TRBD2. The V segment lost 5 bases and the J segment 12 bases; nucleotides outside the gene matches: 11. Germline V gives CDR1 MNHEY, CDR2 SMNVEV (reference sequence). The CDR3 length is 14 residues. The CDR3 reads CASSSLAGFHGQFF. CDR3 sequence (DNA): TGTGCCAGCAGTAGTCTAGCGGGGTTCCATGGGCAGTTCTTC.

The rearrangement links TRBV6-2 or TRBV6-3 to TRBJ2-2; D not resolved. Germline CDR1 and CDR2: MNHEY and SVGEGT. The CDR3 contains 16 residues. V dropped 5 bases and J dropped 9 bases, with 22 bases sitting between them. The CDR3: CASSRQVRSSTRELFF. The CDR3 DNA follows: TGTGCCAGCAGTCGTCAGGTGCGCAGTAGTACCCGGGAGCTGTTTTTT.

The chain carries TRBV9 and TRBJ2-1, with a weak D call TRBD2 (7 bases). Trimming removed 7 bases from V and 0 bases from J, with 17 bases in between. The CDR3 totals 16 residues. Germline lookup yields CDR1 SGDLS and CDR2 YYNGEE. The CDR3 sequence is CASGGSSGLSYNEQFF. For the CDR3, the DNA is TGTGCCAGCGGGGGCTCTAGCGGACTCTCCTACAATGAGCAGTTCTTC.

This clonotype was picked up many times. The chain has TRBV7-9 and TRBJ2-7, with D unresolved. Looked up from germline, CDR1 is SEHNR and CDR2 is FQNEAQ (reference sequence). The CDR3 is made up of 13 amino acids. Trimming stripped 6 bases from V and 5 bases from J, with 14 bases between. CDR3 residues: CASRGRTADEQYF. The CDR3 bases are TGTGCCAGCAGAGGCCGGACGGCAGACGAGCAGTACTTC.

In this sample, this clonotype turned up many times. The rearrangement links TRBV7-9 to TRBJ2-5; tentative D call: TRBD1 (5 bases). The CDR3 loop spans 14 amino acids. Deletions cut 0 bases from V and 7 bases from J, with 12 bases between. CDR1 and CDR2 (germline): SEHNR, FQNEAQ (reference sequence). CDR3 residues: CASSLATVFVTQYF. As DNA, the CDR3 is TGTGCCAGCAGCTTAGCGACAGTTTTCGTGACCCAGTACTTC.

The chain combines TRBV6-2 or TRBV6-3 with TRBJ1-1, with 12 bases matching TRBD1. The CDR3 has 17 residues. Germline CDR1 is MNHEY and CDR2 is SVGEGT. Germline trimming cut 2 bases from V and 1 base from J; bases unmatched to any gene: 5. The CDR3 nucleotides read TGTGCCAGCAGTTACCCGAGGGACAGGGGGCGGAACACTGAAGCTTTCTTT. It specifies CASSYPRDRGRNTEAFF.

This clonotype was recorded many times. V is TRBV29-1 and J is TRBJ2-2, with 14 positions matching TRBD2. V shed 7 bases, J shed 5 bases, and the junction held 18 bases outside the gene matches. CDR3 size: 19 residues. Germline V gene lookup returns CDR1 SQVTM and CDR2 ANQGSEA. The CDR3 loop is CSAYIKPGLAGVRTGELFF. For the CDR3, the DNA is TGCAGCGCCTACATAAAACCGGGACTAGCGGGAGTGCGGACCGGGGAGCTGTTTTTT.

About this clonotype: Given a much more abundant clone one base away, this may be a read error. The rearrangement uses TRBV16 and TRBJ1-1; D uncertain. Deletions cut 4 bases from V and 4 bases from J, with 13 bases between. The CDR3 loop spans 14 amino acids. Germline CDR1 reads KGHSY; CDR2 reads FQNENV. CDR3 in amino acids: CASSRSNGSTEAFF. The CDR3 coding sequence is TGTGCCAGCAGCCGGTCCAACGGGAGCACTGAAGCTTTCTTT.

The chain joins TRBV30 to TRBJ1-5; the D is unclear. The CDR3 totals 14 residues. Germline values: CDR1 GTSNPN, CDR2 SVGIG (reference sequence). V gave up 4 bases and J gave up 0 bases, with 10 bases separating them. The CDR3, as DNA: TGTGCCTGGACGCCTGACTATAGCAATCAGCCCCAGCATTTT. Translating gives CAWTPDYSNQPQHF.

The chain employs TRBV4-3 and TRBJ1-1; no definite D call. Germline V CDR1 and CDR2: LGHNA, YSLEER. The V gene lost 1 base and the J gene lost 6 bases, with 12 bases spanning the gap. The CDR3 spans 14 residues. Here the CDR3 reads CASSQGVPWAEAFF. The CDR3 DNA reads as TGCGCCAGCAGCCAAGGAGTCCCTTGGGCTGAAGCTTTCTTT.

The table lists this clonotype with many counts. V usage is TRBV7-9 and J usage is TRBJ2-1, with 10 nucleotides matching TRBD2. The junction had 15 bases not matched to a gene; V was cut back by 5 bases and J by 8 bases. The CDR3 consists of 17 residues. CDR1 and CDR2 (germline): SEHNR, FQNEAQ (reference sequence). For the CDR3, the DNA is TGTGCCAGCAGCGCCTACTCTAGCGGGAGTGTTTTCGATGAGCAGTTCTTC. This codes for CASSAYSSGSVFDEQFF. The whole variable domain, filled in from reference TRBV7-9 and TRBJ2-1, reads DTGVSQNPRHKITKRGQNVTFRCDPISEHNRLYWYRQTLGQGPEFLTYFQNEAQLEKSRLLSDRFSAERPKGSFSTLEIQRTEQGDSAMYLCASSAYSSGSVFDEQFFGPGTRLTVL.

This clonotype was seen more than once but under ten times. This sequence joins TRBV5-1 and TRBJ1-5, with 7 bases identical to TRBD1. CDR3 length: 14 residues. Germline V gene lookup returns CDR1 SGHRS and CDR2 YFSETQ. V shed 8 bases, J shed 0 bases, and the junction held 5 bases outside the gene matches. The CDR3 region is CARWDSYSNQPQHF. CDR3 in DNA: TGCGCCAGATGGGACAGCTATAGCAATCAGCCCCAGCATTTT.

For this clonotype: At one boundary the junction diverges from the germline segment, which might be a read error. The chain couples TRBV6-2 or TRBV6-3 to TRBJ1-6; D is unclear. This CDR3 spans 15 amino acids. CDR1 and CDR2 (germline): MNHEY, SVGEGT. The CDR3 DNA reads as TGTGCCAGCAGGCCGGACCCCGGTCGAAATTCACCCCCCCACTTT. Residues: CASRPDPGRNSPPHF.

The chain joins TRBV27 to TRBJ1-1; possibly TRBD1 for D (5 bases). The CDR3 runs to 15 residues. V lost 5 bases, J lost 0 bases, and 13 bases lay in between. Germline V gives CDR1 MNHEY, CDR2 SMNVEV (reference sequence). In DNA form, the CDR3 reads TGTGCCAGCAGTCGGCGGTTAGGGGTGAACACTGAAGCTTTCTTT. Translation gives CASSRRLGVNTEAFF.

This clonotype has ten or more counts. The chain uses TRBV30 and TRBJ2-7; D is ambiguous. The CDR3 is 15 amino acids. The V end was cut by 2 bases, the J end by 3 bases, with 17 bases between. The V gene's germline CDR1 is GTSNPN and CDR2 SVGIG (reference sequence). The CDR3 spells CAWSPTGLKGYEQYF. The CDR3 nucleotides are TGTGCCTGGAGTCCGACTGGTCTCAAGGGCTACGAGCAGTACTTC.